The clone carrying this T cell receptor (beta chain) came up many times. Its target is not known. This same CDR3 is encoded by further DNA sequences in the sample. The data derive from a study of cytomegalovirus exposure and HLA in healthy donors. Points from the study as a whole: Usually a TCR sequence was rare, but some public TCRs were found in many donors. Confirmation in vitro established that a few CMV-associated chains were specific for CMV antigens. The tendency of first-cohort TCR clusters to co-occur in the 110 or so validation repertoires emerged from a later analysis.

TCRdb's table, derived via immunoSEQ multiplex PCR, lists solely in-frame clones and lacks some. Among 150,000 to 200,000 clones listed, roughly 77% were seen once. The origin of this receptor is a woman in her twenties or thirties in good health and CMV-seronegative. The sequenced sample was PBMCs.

In nucleotides, the CDR3 is TGTGCCAGCAGCGCTAGTGGCGGCGAGCAGTACTTC. The encoded protein is CASSASGGEQYF. The chain is built from TRBV7-3 and TRBJ2-7; D is uncertain. The germline V gene encodes CDR1 SGHTA and CDR2 FQGTGA. V was pared by 5 bases and J by 6 bases, with 11 bases between. The CDR3 extends over 12 amino acids.